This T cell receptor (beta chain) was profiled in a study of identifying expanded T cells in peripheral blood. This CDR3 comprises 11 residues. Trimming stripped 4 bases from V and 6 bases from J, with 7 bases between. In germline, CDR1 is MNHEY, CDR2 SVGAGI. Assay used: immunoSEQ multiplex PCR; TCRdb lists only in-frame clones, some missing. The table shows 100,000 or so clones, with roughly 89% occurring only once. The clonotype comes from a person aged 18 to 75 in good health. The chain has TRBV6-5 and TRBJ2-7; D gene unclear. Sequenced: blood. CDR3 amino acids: CASSWGGEQYF. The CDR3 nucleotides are TGTGCCAGCAGTTGGGGTGGCGAGCAGTACTTC.